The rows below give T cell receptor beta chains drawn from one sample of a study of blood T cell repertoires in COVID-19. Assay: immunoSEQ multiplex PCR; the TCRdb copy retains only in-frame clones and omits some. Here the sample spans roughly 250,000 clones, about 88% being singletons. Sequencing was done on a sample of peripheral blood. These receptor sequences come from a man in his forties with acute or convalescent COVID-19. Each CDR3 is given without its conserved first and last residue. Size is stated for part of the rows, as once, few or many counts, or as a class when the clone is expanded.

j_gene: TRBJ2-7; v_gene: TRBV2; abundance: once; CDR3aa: ASRSGQGPYEQY
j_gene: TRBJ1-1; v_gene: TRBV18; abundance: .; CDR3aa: ASSPGQGVAEAF
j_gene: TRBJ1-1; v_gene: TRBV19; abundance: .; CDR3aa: ASTLEGGTEAF
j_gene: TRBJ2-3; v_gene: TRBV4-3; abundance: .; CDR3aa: ASSQDLSTDTQY
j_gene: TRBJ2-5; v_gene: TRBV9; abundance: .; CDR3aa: ASSSPGQGGETQY
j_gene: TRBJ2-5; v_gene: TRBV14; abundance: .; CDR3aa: ASSQRGEGAPQETQY
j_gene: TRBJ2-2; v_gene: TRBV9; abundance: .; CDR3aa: ASSVAPGITGELF
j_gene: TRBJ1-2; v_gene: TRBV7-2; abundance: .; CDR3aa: ASSRGYGYT
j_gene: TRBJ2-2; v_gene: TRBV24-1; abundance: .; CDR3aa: ATTSSGTTSFGELF
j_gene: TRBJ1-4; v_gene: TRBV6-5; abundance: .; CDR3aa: ASSYSFQGEKLF
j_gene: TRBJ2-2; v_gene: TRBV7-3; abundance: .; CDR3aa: ASSLSLPGNTGELF
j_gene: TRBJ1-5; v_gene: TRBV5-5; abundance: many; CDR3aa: ASSRPGLNQPQH
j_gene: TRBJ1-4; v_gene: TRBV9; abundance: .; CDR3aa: ASSVDSLGQENEKLF
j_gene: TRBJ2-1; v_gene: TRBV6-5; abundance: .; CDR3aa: ASSYEWGHEQF
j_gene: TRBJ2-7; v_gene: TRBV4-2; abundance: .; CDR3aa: ASSQGTGQYEQY
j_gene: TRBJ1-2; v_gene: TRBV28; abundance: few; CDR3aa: ASSLVQNYGYT
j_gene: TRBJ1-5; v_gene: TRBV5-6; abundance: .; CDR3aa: ASSLAGSSSNQPQH
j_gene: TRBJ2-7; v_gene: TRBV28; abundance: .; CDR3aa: ASSFRGTTGEQY
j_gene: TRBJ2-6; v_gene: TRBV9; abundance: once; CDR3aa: ASSLTSGANVLT
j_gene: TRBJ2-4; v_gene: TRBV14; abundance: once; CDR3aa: ASSQAGTGARSKNIQY
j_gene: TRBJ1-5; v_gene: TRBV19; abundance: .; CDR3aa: ASSIVQGETQPQH
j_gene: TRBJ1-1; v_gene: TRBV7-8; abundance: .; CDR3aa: ASRPWGREAEAF
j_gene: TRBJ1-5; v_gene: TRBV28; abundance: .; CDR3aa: ASSPDFTGFNQPQH
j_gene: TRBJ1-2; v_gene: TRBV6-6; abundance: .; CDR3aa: ASSYSEGADGYT
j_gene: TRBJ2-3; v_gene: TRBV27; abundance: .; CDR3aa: ASSHRGGGVSTDTQY
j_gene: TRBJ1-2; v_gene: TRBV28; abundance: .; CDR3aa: AIQVNYGYT
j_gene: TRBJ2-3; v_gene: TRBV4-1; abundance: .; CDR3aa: ASSRQGDTDTQY
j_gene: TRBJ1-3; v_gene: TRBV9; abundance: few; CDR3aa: ASSAGQGKKSGNTIY
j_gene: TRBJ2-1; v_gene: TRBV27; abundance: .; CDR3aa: ASSLSGVQEQF
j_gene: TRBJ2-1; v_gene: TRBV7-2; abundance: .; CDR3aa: ASNKRGGLFYEQF
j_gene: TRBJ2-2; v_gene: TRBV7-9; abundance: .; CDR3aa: ASSLEAGELF
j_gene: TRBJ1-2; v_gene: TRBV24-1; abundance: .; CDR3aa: ATSDPGTGEYGYT
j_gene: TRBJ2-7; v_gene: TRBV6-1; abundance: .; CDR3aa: ASSEDTVRDRAYEQY
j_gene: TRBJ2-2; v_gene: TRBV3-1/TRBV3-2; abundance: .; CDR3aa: ASPRTGITNTGELF
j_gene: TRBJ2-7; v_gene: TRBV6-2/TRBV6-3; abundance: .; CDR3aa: ASSYLRTGGKYEQY
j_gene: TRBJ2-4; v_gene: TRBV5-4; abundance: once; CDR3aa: ASSLEGGGGKNIQY
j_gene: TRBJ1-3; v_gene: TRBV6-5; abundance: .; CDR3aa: ASSYSRGGGNTIY
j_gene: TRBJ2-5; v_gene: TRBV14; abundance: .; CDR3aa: ASSSGETQY
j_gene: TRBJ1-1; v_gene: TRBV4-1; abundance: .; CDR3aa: ASSPPGQGDEAF
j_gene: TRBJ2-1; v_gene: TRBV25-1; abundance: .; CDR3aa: ASSEYGSSYNEQF
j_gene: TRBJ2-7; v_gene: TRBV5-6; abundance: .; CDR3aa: ASSRIFSPGSYEQY
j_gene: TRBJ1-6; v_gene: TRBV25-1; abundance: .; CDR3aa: ASSEWDRVFNSPLH
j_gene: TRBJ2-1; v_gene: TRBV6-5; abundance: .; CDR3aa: ASSWRTSGYNEQF